This note documents a single TCR beta chain sequence. The antigen remains undetermined. This sample was included in a study of T cells after yellow fever vaccination. Germline loops: CDR1 SGHTA, CDR2 FQGTGA. V lost 5 bases and J lost 12, with 23 bases in between. The CDR3 is 15 amino acids. TCRdb re-called the 5' RACE reads with MiXCR, one entry per CDR3 protein. The table records about 300,000 distinct CDR3 sequences, 8.7% of them present only once. Study-level results: Post-booster repertoires again held most primary-vaccination clones (about 96% CD4, around 90% CD8).

The TCR originated in a man aged 18-30 years who received the YFV17D yellow fever vaccine. This chain links TRBV7-3 with TRBJ2-1; D may be TRBD1 or TRBD2 (5 bases each). The source material was CD4+ T cells sorted from PBMCs, sampled 5 days after the yellow fever booster vaccination. CDR3 sequence reads: CASSPRGTATGGQFF. In DNA, the CDR3 is TGTGCCAGCAGCCCCCGAGGGACGGCCACCGGAGGGCAGTTCTTC.